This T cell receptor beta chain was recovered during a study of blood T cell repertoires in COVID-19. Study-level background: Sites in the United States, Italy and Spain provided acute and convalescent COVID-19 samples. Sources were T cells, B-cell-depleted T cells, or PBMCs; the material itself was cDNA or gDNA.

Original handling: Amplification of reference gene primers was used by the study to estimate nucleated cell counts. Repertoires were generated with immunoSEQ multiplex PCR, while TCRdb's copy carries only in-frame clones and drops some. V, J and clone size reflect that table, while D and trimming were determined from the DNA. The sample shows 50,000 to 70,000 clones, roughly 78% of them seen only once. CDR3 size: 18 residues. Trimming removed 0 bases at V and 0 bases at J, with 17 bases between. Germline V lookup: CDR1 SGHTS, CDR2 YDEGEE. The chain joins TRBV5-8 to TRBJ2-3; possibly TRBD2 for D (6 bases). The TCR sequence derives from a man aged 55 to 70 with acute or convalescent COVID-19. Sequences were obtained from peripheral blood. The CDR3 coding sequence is TGTGCCAGCAGCTTGGGTGGGATCCGGGAGAGGAGCACAGATACGCAGTATTTT. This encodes CASSLGGIRERSTDTQYF.